These T cell receptor beta chains were read from a single sample in a study of cytomegalovirus exposure and HLA in healthy donors. Libraries were prepared by immunoSEQ multiplex PCR; TCRdb keeps only in-frame clonotypes and omits some of them. The sample gives over 150,000 clones, approximately 85% of which show up once; roughly 5.2% is in the top ten. Sequencing used PBMCs. The receptor set was obtained from a girl between 10 and 17 years old in good health and CMV-seropositive. The CDR3 runs from the conserved cysteine through the conserved F or W. The D gene is left open where the match is weak. Where a row states a size, it is once, few, many or the class of an expanded clone; other rows omit it.

>19|.|TRBJ1-1|TRBD1|TRBV7-9
CASSSPLAGTGIINTEAFF
TGTGCCAGCAGCTCACCTTTGGCCGGGACAGGGATAATAAACACTGAAGCTTTCTTT
>14|.|TRBJ2-4|.|TRBV11-2
CASSPGEAKNIQYF
TGTGCCAGCAGCCCCGGGGAAGCCAAAAACATTCAGTACTTC
>14|.|TRBJ1-3|.|TRBV2
CASRDTGWGNTIYF
TGTGCCAGCAGGGACACAGGGTGGGGAAACACCATATATTTT
>14|few|TRBJ2-2|.|TRBV6-5
CASSYWASTGELFF
TGTGCCAGCAGTTACTGGGCGAGCACCGGGGAGCTGTTTTTT
>11|.|TRBJ1-4|.|TRBV7-9
CASSSGEKLFF
TGTGCCAGCAGCTCCGGTGAAAAACTGTTTTTT
>15|.|TRBJ2-1|.|TRBV18
CASSPITGSYNEQFF
TGTGCCAGCTCACCTATCACAGGATCCTACAATGAGCAGTTCTTC
>12|.|TRBJ1-6|.|TRBV30
CAWSDSNSPLHF
TGTGCCTGGAGTGATAGTAATTCACCCCTCCACTTT
>17|.|TRBJ2-1|TRBD2|TRBV6-4
CASSDSMSSGGSNEQFF
TGTGCCAGCAGTGACTCGATGTCTAGCGGGGGGTCCAATGAGCAGTTCTTC
>15|.|TRBJ1-1|.|TRBV4-1
CASSQDWTVNTEAFF
TGCGCCAGCAGCCAAGATTGGACAGTGAACACTGAAGCTTTCTTT
>14|.|TRBJ1-5|.|TRBV4-1
CASSRGQGNQPQHF
TGCGCCAGCAGCCGGGGGCAGGGGAATCAGCCCCAGCATTTT
>13|once|TRBJ2-7|.|TRBV6-5
CASRRNNAYEQYF
TGTGCCAGCAGGCGGAACAACGCCTACGAGCAGTACTTC
>12|.|TRBJ1-1|.|TRBV5-6
CASSLAPGEAFF
TGTGCCAGCAGCTTGGCTCCAGGTGAAGCTTTCTTT
>14|.|TRBJ1-2|.|TRBV4-2
CASSQDSPWTSYTF
TGTGCCAGCAGCCAAGATAGCCCGTGGACTAGCTACACCTTC
>17|.|TRBJ2-5|TRBD1|TRBV9
CASSVTPGTAYQETQYF
TGTGCCAGCAGCGTAACTCCCGGGACAGCGTACCAAGAGACCCAGTACTTC
>15|.|TRBJ1-5|.|TRBV27
CASSLGVTSNQPQHF
TGTGCCAGCAGTTTGGGAGTAACCAGCAATCAGCCCCAGCATTTT
>14|few|TRBJ1-2|.|TRBV9
CASSPYLGTYGYTF
TGTGCCAGCAGCCCTTATCTAGGAACCTATGGCTACACCTTC
>12|.|TRBJ1-1|.|TRBV11-3
CASSQTVTEAFF
TGTGCCAGCAGTCAGACAGTGACTGAAGCTTTCTTT
>17|.|TRBJ1-1|TRBD1|TRBV19
CASSPPLGGGRDTEAFF
TGTGCCAGTAGTCCTCCGTTAGGAGGGGGCAGGGACACTGAAGCTTTCTTT
>13|.|TRBJ1-2|.|TRBV2
CASSEIGAKGYTF
TGTGCCAGCAGTGAAATTGGGGCGAAAGGCTACACCTTC
>15|.|TRBJ1-3|TRBD1|TRBV30
CAWSRTGSPGNTIYF
TGTGCCTGGAGTCGGACAGGGTCTCCTGGAAACACCATATATTTT
>15|.|TRBJ1-5|.|TRBV18
CASSPPGGRQQPQHF
TGTGCCAGCTCACCACCGGGTGGTAGACAACAGCCCCAGCATTTT
>15|.|TRBJ2-3|TRBD1|TRBV15
CATRPSDRGADTQYF
TGTGCCACCAGACCCTCGGACAGGGGGGCAGATACGCAGTATTTT
>18|.|TRBJ2-1|TRBD2|TRBV13
CASSFTSGGTLSYNEQFF
TGTGCCAGCAGTTTTACTAGCGGGGGAACCCTCTCCTACAATGAGCAGTTCTTC
>13|.|TRBJ2-7|TRBD1|TRBV9
CASSGGQGYEQYF
TGTGCCAGCAGCGGAGGACAGGGGTACGAGCAGTACTTC
>16|.|TRBJ2-2|TRBD1|TRBV7-8
CASSSPRDSYTGELFF
TGTGCCAGCAGCTCGCCCCGGGACAGCTACACCGGGGAGCTGTTTTTT
>13|.|TRBJ1-1|.|TRBV11-2
CASSSLNAAEAFF
TGTGCCAGCAGCTCACTAAACGCCGCTGAAGCTTTCTTT
>17|.|TRBJ2-5|TRBD1|TRBV4-2
CASSLPGTGRQRETQYF
TGTGCCAGCAGCCTCCCCGGGACAGGGAGGCAGAGGGAGACCCAGTACTTC
>15|.|TRBJ1-2|.|TRBV30
CAWGRPGPGNYGYTF
TGTGCCTGGGGCCGACCTGGACCGGGGAACTATGGCTACACCTTC
>17|.|TRBJ1-1|TRBD1|TRBV5-6
CASSFLRTGGTNTEAFF
TGTGCCAGCAGCTTCTTGAGGACAGGGGGCACCAACACTGAAGCTTTCTTT
>15|.|TRBJ2-2|TRBD2|TRBV7-3
CASSLSGGAPGELFF
TGTGCCAGCAGCTTAAGCGGGGGGGCCCCCGGGGAGCTGTTTTTT
>18|.|TRBJ1-1|TRBD1|TRBV27
CASSRADRGKIKSPEAFF
TGTGCCAGCAGCCGAGCTGACAGGGGCAAGATCAAGAGTCCAGAAGCTTTCTTT
>13|.|TRBJ1-5|.|TRBV21-1
CASRNPGNQPQHF
TGTGCCAGCAGGAACCCGGGGAATCAGCCCCAGCATTTT
>17|.|TRBJ1-3|.|TRBV29-1
CSVEDTRTANSGNTIYF
TGCAGCGTTGAGGACACGCGGACAGCCAACTCTGGAAACACCATATATTTT
>15|.|TRBJ1-1|TRBD1|TRBV25-1
CASSETNRGNTEAFF
TGTGCCAGCAGTGAGACCAACAGGGGGAACACTGAAGCTTTCTTT
>16|.|TRBJ2-1|TRBD2|TRBV6-8
CASRRTSGGSYNEQFF
TGTGCCAGCCGGAGGACTAGCGGGGGGTCCTACAATGAGCAGTTCTTC
>12|.|TRBJ1-2|.|TRBV28
CASSFRDYGYTF
TGTGCCAGCAGTTTCAGGGACTATGGCTACACCTTC
>15|.|TRBJ2-2|TRBD2|TRBV7-9
CASSIAGANTGELFF
TGTGCCAGCAGTATAGCGGGGGCGAACACCGGGGAGCTGTTTTTT